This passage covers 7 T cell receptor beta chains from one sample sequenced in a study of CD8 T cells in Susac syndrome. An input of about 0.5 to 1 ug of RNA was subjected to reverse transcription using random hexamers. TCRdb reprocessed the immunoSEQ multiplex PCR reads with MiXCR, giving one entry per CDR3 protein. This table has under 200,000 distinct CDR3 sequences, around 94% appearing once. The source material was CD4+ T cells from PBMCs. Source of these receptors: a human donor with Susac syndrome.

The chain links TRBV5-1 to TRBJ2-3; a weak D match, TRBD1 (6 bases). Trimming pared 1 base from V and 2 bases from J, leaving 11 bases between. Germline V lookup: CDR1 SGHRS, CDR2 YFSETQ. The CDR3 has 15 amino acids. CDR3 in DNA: TGCGCCAGCAGCTTGCAGGGGCAGCTCACAGATACGCAGTATTTT. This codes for CASSLQGQLTDTQYF.

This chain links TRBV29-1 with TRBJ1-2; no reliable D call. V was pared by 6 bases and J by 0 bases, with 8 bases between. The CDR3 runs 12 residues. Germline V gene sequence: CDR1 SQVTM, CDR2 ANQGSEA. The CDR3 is CSVRPSNYGYTF. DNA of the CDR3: TGCAGCGTCAGGCCTTCTAACTATGGCTACACCTTC.

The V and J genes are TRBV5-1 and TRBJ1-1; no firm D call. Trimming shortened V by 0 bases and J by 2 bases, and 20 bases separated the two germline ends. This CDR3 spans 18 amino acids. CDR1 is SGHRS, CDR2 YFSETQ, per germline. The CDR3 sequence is CASSLAITASGYNTEAFF. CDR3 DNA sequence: TGCGCCAGCAGCTTGGCGATTACTGCAAGCGGGTATAACACTGAAGCTTTCTTT.

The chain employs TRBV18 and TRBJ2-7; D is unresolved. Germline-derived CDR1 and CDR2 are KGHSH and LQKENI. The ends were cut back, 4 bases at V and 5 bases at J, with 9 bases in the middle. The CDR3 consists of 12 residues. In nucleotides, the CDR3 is TGTGCCAGCTCACTTTCTACCGACGAGCAGTACTTC. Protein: CASSLSTDEQYF.

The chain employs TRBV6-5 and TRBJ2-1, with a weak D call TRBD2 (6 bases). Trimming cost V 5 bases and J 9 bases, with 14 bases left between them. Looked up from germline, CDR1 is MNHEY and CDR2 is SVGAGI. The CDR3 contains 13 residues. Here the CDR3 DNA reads TGTGCCAGCAGTATGCCTGGGCGGGGTGAGCAGTTCTTC. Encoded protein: CASSMPGRGEQFF.

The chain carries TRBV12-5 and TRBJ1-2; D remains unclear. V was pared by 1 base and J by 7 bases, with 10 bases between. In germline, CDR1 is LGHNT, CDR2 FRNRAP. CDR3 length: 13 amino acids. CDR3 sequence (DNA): TGTGCTAGTGGTTTGGGTCTCTTCAGTGGCTACACCTTC. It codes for CASGLGLFSGYTF.

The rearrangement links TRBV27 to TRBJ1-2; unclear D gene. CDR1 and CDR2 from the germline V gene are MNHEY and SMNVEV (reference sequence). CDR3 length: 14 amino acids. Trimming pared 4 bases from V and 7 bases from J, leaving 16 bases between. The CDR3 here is CASSSLPLRGGYTF. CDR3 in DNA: TGTGCCAGCAGTTCCCTCCCCTTGCGAGGTGGCTACACCTTC.